Listed below are T cell receptor beta chains from one sample, sequenced in a study of T cell changes during pregnancy in multiple sclerosis. Measured with immunoSEQ multiplex PCR; TCRdb has only the in-frame clones, and not every one. The sample holds approximately 100,000 clones, about 91% seen once. The specimen was peripheral blood, collected in the second trimester of pregnancy. The origin of the receptors is a female donor with multiple sclerosis, enrolled in a pregnancy study. CDR3s include the opening cysteine and the closing phenylalanine or tryptophan. D genes are given only for firm matches. Size tells how often a clone was seen (once, few, many) or the class of an expanded clone, and some rows leave it out.

v_gene	d_gene	abundance	j_gene	CDR3nt	CDR3aa
TRBV7-2	TRBD2	NA	TRBJ2-1	TGTGCCAGCAGCGTAGCGGGAGGGCGAGGCAATGAGCAGTTCTTC	CASSVAGGRGNEQFF
TRBV9	NA	NA	TRBJ2-2	TGTGCCAGCAGCGGGCAGGGGCTTCTGGCCGGGGAGCTGTTTTTT	CASSGQGLLAGELFF
TRBV19	TRBD1	NA	TRBJ1-5	TGTGCCAGTAGTATGACCGGACAGGGCAATCAGCCCCAGCATTTT	CASSMTGQGNQPQHF
TRBV11-2	TRBD2	NA	TRBJ2-1	TGTGCCAGCAGCTTAACTAGCGCCTCTGTCCTTAGCTCCTACAATGAGCAGTTCTTC	CASSLTSASVLSSYNEQFF
TRBV19	TRBD1	NA	TRBJ2-5	TGTGCCAGTAGTTGGGGACAGGGGGCGATAAAGACCCAGTACTTC	CASSWGQGAIKTQYF
TRBV5-1	NA	NA	TRBJ1-4	TGCGCCAGCAGCTTGGAGCCCTCGGGACACACTAATGAAAAACTGTTTTTT	CASSLEPSGHTNEKLFF
TRBV5-6	NA	NA	TRBJ2-7	TGTGCCAGCACCCACATAGGGGGAAGCTACGAGCAGTACTTC	CASTHIGGSYEQYF
TRBV30	TRBD1	few	TRBJ2-7	TGTGCCTGGAGTGTACGGGGGGACAGGGGGCTCGAGCAGTACTTC	CAWSVRGDRGLEQYF
TRBV6-1	TRBD2	NA	TRBJ2-2	TGTGCCAGCAGGCTACTAGCGGGAGGAACCGGGGAGCTGTTTTTT	CASRLLAGGTGELFF
TRBV28	NA	NA	TRBJ1-5	TGTGCCATAGACAGAGGCAATCAGCCCCAGCATTTT	CAIDRGNQPQHF
TRBV28	TRBD1	NA	TRBJ2-1	TGTGCCAGCAAAGTGGGTGGGACAGTGGTCAATGAGCAGTTCTTC	CASKVGGTVVNEQFF
TRBV28	NA	NA	TRBJ2-1	TGTGCCAGCAGTTCCCCGAATAACAGGGGAGGCAATGAGCAGTTCTTC	CASSSPNNRGGNEQFF
TRBV10-3	NA	many	TRBJ2-5	TGTGCCATCGGGCTAGCAGAGACCCAGTACTTC	CAIGLAETQYF
TRBV2	NA	NA	TRBJ1-5	TGTGCCAGCAGTGAACTACGAATTCTCAATCAGCCCCAGCATTTT	CASSELRILNQPQHF
TRBV28	NA	NA	TRBJ2-7	TGTGCCAGCAACCCCACCAGTGCTGGCGAGCAGTACTTC	CASNPTSAGEQYF
TRBV20-1	TRBD2	NA	TRBJ2-3	TGCAGTCGGACTAGGGACGATACGCAGTATTTT	CSRTRDDTQYF
TRBV5-1	NA	once	TRBJ2-3	TGCGCCAGCAGAAAGGCGGGGAGCAGAACAGATACGCAGTATTTT	CASRKAGSRTDTQYF
TRBV7-7	NA	NA	TRBJ2-3	TGTGCTAGCAGCCTCCAGTTAACAGATACGCAGTATTTT	CASSLQLTDTQYF
TRBV5-6	NA	NA	TRBJ2-1	TGTGCCAGCAGCCCAGTGAAGTACAATGAGCAGTTCTTC	CASSPVKYNEQFF
TRBV2	NA	NA	TRBJ2-7	TGTGCCAGCAGTGTTTTGGCAGGGTCTGGGCTCGGGCAGTACTTC	CASSVLAGSGLGQYF
TRBV5-1	TRBD2	once	TRBJ2-7	TGCGCCAGCAGCTTGGAGACTAGCGGCCCCTACGAGCAGTACTTC	CASSLETSGPYEQYF
TRBV5-4	TRBD2	NA	TRBJ2-3	TGTGCCAGCAGCGTTGGCGGGGGGAGGACGCAGTATTTT	CASSVGGGRTQYF
TRBV7-9	TRBD2	NA	TRBJ2-3	TGTGCCAGCAGCAAAGGACTAGCGGGGGGCAGCACAGATACGCAGTATTTT	CASSKGLAGGSTDTQYF
TRBV29-1	TRBD2	NA	TRBJ2-3	TGCAGCGCACTGGGACTAGCGAAAAGCACAGATACGCAGTATTTT	CSALGLAKSTDTQYF
TRBV13	NA	NA	TRBJ1-1	TGTGCCAGCAGCTTAGATGACTCTTACACTGAAGCTTTCTTT	CASSLDDSYTEAFF
TRBV11-1	NA	NA	TRBJ2-3	TGTGCCAGCAGCCCCTGGGGCTCACCGGCTAGCACAGATACGCAGTATTTT	CASSPWGSPASTDTQYF
TRBV30	NA	NA	TRBJ2-3	TGTGCCTGGAGTCCCGGTCCCAAAACAGATACGCAGTATTTT	CAWSPGPKTDTQYF
TRBV28	TRBD2	NA	TRBJ2-1	TGTGCCAGCAGTCGGGGGTTAGTTGCGGGGGATGAGCAGTTCTTC	CASSRGLVAGDEQFF
TRBV6-5	TRBD2	NA	TRBJ2-1	TGTGCCAGCAGTTTACTCGGGACTAGTGTTCATGAGCAGTTCTTC	CASSLLGTSVHEQFF
TRBV11-3	NA	NA	TRBJ2-1	TGTGCCAGCAGCTTTAGGGGTGGAATCCCTAATGAGCAGTTCTTC	CASSFRGGIPNEQFF
TRBV28	TRBD1	NA	TRBJ1-2	TGTGCCAGCACCGAGAGCCGGGACAGGGCCCGTGGCTACACCTTC	CASTESRDRARGYTF
TRBV7-3	TRBD1	NA	TRBJ1-1	TGTGCCAGCAGCCTGACAGGGGGCGTCACTGAAGCTTTCTTT	CASSLTGGVTEAFF
TRBV7-9	NA	NA	TRBJ2-3	TGTGCCAGCAGCTTAGCAAGCCCGAGCACAGATACGCAGTATTTT	CASSLASPSTDTQYF
TRBV28	NA	NA	TRBJ2-1	TGTGCCAGCAGACCCATGGGGAGCGGAGCCGTCAATGAGCAGTTCTTC	CASRPMGSGAVNEQFF
TRBV9	NA	once	TRBJ2-6	TGTGCCAGCAGCGTGGAGGCTTGGGCCAACGTCCTGACTTTC	CASSVEAWANVLTF
TRBV4-1	TRBD2	once	TRBJ2-1	TGCGCCAGCAGCCAAGAGATTAAGCGGGAGTGGGATGAGCAGTTCTTC	CASSQEIKREWDEQFF
TRBV4-2	NA	NA	TRBJ1-2	TGTGCCAGCAGCCAAGTTGGGGAGAGGTACTATGGCTACACCTTC	CASSQVGERYYGYTF
TRBV5-4	NA	NA	TRBJ2-2	TGTGCCAGCAGCTTTGGAATAGCGGAGTCCGGGGAGCTGTTTTTT	CASSFGIAESGELFF
TRBV19	TRBD1	NA	TRBJ2-3	TGTGCCAGTAGTATGTCAGGGGGATTCACAGATACGCAGTATTTT	CASSMSGGFTDTQYF
TRBV6-5	TRBD1	NA	TRBJ1-2	TGTGCCAGCAGTAAACGACAGGGGGATAACTATGGCTACACCTTC	CASSKRQGDNYGYTF
TRBV30	NA	NA	TRBJ1-2	TGTGCCTGGAGTCCCCTCGACGATATGAACTACGGCTACACCTTC	CAWSPLDDMNYGYTF
TRBV29-1	NA	few	TRBJ1-1	TGCAGCGCCGAGGTCTCGAACACTGAAGCTTTCTTT	CSAEVSNTEAFF
TRBV2	NA	NA	TRBJ2-1	TGTGCCAGCAGTGATTCAGAGGAGTCCCTCTTTCTCTACAATGAGCAGTTCTTC	CASSDSEESLFLYNEQFF
TRBV19	TRBD1	once	TRBJ1-1	TGTGCCAGTAGTATTTGGGGGCAGGGGGCGGATGGAGCTTTCTTT	CASSIWGQGADGAFF
TRBV5-4	NA	NA	TRBJ2-3	TGTGCCAGCAGCTTGATGGGAGGAATCCTCCCCTACACAGATACGCAGTATTTT	CASSLMGGILPYTDTQYF
TRBV28	NA	NA	TRBJ2-5	TGTGCCAGCAGTTTGGCAGGGGTCCGGCAAGAGACCCAGTACTTC	CASSLAGVRQETQYF
TRBV6-4	NA	NA	TRBJ1-2	TGTGCCAGCAGTGACGCCAGGGGTAATGGCTACACCTTC	CASSDARGNGYTF
TRBV10-3	NA	NA	TRBJ2-7	TGTGCCACATCACGGGCGGAGGATAGGGACGAGCAGTACTTC	CATSRAEDRDEQYF
TRBV9	NA	once	TRBJ1-1	TGTGCCAGCAGCGTAGGACATGGCTTCGGGGATCTAGTTTTCTTT	CASSVGHGFGDLVFF
TRBV14	TRBD1	NA	TRBJ1-4	TGTGCCAGCAGTCGACAGGGAACTAATGAAAAACTGTTTTTT	CASSRQGTNEKLFF